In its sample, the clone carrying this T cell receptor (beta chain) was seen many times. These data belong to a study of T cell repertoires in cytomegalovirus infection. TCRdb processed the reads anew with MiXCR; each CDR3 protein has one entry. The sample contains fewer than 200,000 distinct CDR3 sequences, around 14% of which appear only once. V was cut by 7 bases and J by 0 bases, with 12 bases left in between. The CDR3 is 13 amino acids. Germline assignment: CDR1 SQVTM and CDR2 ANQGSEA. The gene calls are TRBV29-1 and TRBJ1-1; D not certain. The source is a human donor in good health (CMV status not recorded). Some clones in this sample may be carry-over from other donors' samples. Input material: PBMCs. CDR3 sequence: CSAGLGLNTEAFF. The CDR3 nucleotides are TGCAGCGCCGGCTTGGGTCTGAACACTGAAGCTTTCTTT.